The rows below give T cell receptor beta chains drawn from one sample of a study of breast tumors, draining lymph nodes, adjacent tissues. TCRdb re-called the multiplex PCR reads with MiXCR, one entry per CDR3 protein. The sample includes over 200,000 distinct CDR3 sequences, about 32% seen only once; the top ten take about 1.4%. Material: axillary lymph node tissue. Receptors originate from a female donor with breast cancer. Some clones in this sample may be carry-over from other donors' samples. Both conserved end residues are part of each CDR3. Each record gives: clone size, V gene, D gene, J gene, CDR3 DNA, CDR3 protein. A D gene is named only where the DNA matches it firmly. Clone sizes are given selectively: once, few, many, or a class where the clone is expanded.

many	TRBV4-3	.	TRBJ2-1	TGCGCCAGCAGCCAAGATTTCGGGAAACCCTACAATGAGCAGTTCTTC	CASSQDFGKPYNEQFF
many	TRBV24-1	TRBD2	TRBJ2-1	TGTGCCACCAGTGATTTGCCGGTAGCGGGAGGATACAATGAGCAGTTCTTC	CATSDLPVAGGYNEQFF
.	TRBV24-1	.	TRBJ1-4	TGTGCCACCAGTGATCCCTCGGGGGGCTCCTACAATGAAAAACTGTTTTTT	CATSDPSGGSYNEKLFF
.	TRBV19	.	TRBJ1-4	TGTGCCAGTAGTATCGGGGTGGGAGGAGAAAAACTGTTTTTT	CASSIGVGGEKLFF
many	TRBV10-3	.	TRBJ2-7	TGTGCCACGCGGACTCAGGATTACGAGCAGTACTTC	CATRTQDYEQYF
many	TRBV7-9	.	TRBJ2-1	TGTGCCAGCAGCCCTAATGTCGTCTCCTACAATGAGCAGTTCTTC	CASSPNVVSYNEQFF
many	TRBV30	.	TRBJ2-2	TGTGCCTGGAGTGTTTTCGCCGGGGAGCTGTTTTTT	CAWSVFAGELFF
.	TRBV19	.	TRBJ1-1	TGTGCCAGTGGCGGGTCAGGGGTGGCCACTGAAGCTTTCTTT	CASGGSGVATEAFF
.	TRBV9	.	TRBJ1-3	TGTGCCAGCAGCGCAGGGCAGAGGTCCGCCTTAGGCTCTGGAAACACCATATATTTT	CASSAGQRSALGSGNTIYF
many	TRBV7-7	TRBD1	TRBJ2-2	TGTGCTAGCAGCCGAGGACAGGCGAACACCGGGGAGCTGTTTTTT	CASSRGQANTGELFF
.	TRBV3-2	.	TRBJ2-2	TGCGCCAGCAGCCAAATTCGCTATGGCGGGAGGGCCCGGAAGGAAGGGGAGCTGTTTTTT	CASSQIRYGGRARKEGELFF
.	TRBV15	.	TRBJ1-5	TGTGCCACCAGCAGAGATGGACGGTCCACAGAAGGGGAAGGTCAGCCCCAGCATTTT	CATSRDGRSTEGEGQPQHF
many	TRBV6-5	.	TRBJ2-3	TGTGCCAGCAGTTACCCGGGGGTTCGGACGCAGTATTTT	CASSYPGVRTQYF
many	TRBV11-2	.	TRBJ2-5	TGTGCCAGCAGCTTTTCCCGGGCCGCGTACTTC	CASSFSRAAYF
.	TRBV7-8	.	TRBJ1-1	TGTGCCAGCAGCAAGGGGGACACTGAAGCTTTCTTT	CASSKGDTEAFF
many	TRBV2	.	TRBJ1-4	TGTGCCAGCAGTGGAGAAAGGGGACGTGAAAAACTGTTTTTT	CASSGERGREKLFF
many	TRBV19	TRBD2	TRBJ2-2	TGTGCCAGTAAAGGCGGGAGGGCCGGGGAGCTGTTTTTT	CASKGGRAGELFF
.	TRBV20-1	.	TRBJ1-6	TGCAGTGCTAGATCAGGGAATTCACCCCTCCACTTT	CSARSGNSPLHF
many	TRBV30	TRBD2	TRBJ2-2	TGTGCCTGGAGTGTTGGGACTAGCGGCACCGGGGAGCTGTTTTTT	CAWSVGTSGTGELFF
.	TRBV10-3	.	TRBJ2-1	TGTGCCAGCAGTGAAGCTAGAGGAAATGTGCAGTTCTTC	CASSEARGNVQFF
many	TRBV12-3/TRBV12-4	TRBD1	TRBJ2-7	TGTGCCAGCAGTACCGATCGACAGGGGATGGGCGAGCAGTACTTC	CASSTDRQGMGEQYF
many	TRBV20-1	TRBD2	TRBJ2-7	TGCAGTGCTAGAAGCCGGCTAGCGGGGTGGGAGCAGTACTTC	CSARSRLAGWEQYF
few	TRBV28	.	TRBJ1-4	TGTGCCAGCGGGGTACAGGGCACCGGAAAACTGTTTTTT	CASGVQGTGKLFF
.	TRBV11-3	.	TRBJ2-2	TGTGCCAGCAGCGCCCAAGGACAGACCACCGGGGAGCTGTTTTTT	CASSAQGQTTGELFF
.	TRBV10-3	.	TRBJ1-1	TGTGCCATCAGTACTTCTAATACAGGGAAAACTGAAGCTTTCTTT	CAISTSNTGKTEAFF
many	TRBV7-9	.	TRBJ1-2	TGTGCCAGCAGCTTAGGGGGGCGCGAGCATCTAGGCTACCCCTTC	CASSLGGREHLGYPF
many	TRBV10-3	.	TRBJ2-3	TGTGCCATCAAGGGGGTTAGCACAGATACGCAGTATTTT	CAIKGVSTDTQYF
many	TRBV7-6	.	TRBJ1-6	TGTGCCAGCAGCCTTCACGAGGATTCACCCCTCCACTTT	CASSLHEDSPLHF
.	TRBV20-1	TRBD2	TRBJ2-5	TGCAGTGCTTTGACTAGCGGGGGGACCAGGGCCCAGTACTTC	CSALTSGGTRAQYF
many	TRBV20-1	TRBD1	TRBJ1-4	TGCAGTGCTAGTCCCGGGACAGGGATCGCGGAAAAACTGTTTTTT	CSASPGTGIAEKLFF
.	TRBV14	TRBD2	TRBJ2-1	TGTGCCAGCAGCCAAGATAGCGGGAGAGATTACTGCAATGAGCAGTTCTTC	CASSQDSGRDYCNEQFF
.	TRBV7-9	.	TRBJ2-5	TGTGCCAGCAGCTACTTACTATCGGAGACCCAGTACTTC	CASSYLLSETQYF
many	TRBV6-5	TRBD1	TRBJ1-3	TGTGCCAGCAGTTACTGGACAGGGGCAGGAAACACCATATATTTT	CASSYWTGAGNTIYF
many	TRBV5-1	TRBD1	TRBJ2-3	TGCGCCAGCAGCTTGGACGGACAGGGATACACAGATACGCAGTATTTT	CASSLDGQGYTDTQYF
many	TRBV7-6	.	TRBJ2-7	TGTGCCAGCAGCCCTCTTTTCGCGACAATAGGCGACGAGCAGTACTTC	CASSPLFATIGDEQYF
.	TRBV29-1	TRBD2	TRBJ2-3	TGCAGCGGCGGGAGGGCAGATACGCAGTATTTT	CSGGRADTQYF
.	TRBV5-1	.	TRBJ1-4	TGCGCCAGCAGCAAGTCCGGACGATCAGAAAAACTGTTTTTT	CASSKSGRSEKLFF
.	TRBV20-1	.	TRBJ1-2	TGCTCTTGGACCGATGCTAACTATGGCTACACCTTC	CSWTDANYGYTF
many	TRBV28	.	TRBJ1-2	TGTGCCAGCAGCCCCGGAAGGGGAGGGGGCTACACCTTC	CASSPGRGGGYTF
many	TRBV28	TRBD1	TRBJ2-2	TGTGCCAGCAGTTTATCCGGGACAGCTTCCCGGGAGCTGTTTTTT	CASSLSGTASRELFF
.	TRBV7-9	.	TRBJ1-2	TGTGCCAGCAGCGGGACTAGCGGGAGTTACTATGGCTACCCCTTC	CASSGTSGSYYGYPF
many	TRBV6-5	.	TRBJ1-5	TGTGCCAGCAGTCCACGGGACGGATATCAGCCCCAGCATTTT	CASSPRDGYQPQHF
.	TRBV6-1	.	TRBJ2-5	TGTGCCAGCAGCGCGGGTCAGTCCGCAAGGACCCAGTACTTC	CASSAGQSARTQYF
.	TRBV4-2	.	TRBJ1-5	TGTGCCAGCAGCTGGAGGGGGCCCCAGCATTTT	CASSWRGPQHF
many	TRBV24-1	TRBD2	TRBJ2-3	TGTGCCACCAGCAAGCGGGAGGGCCGAAGATTGCAGTATTTT	CATSKREGRRLQYF
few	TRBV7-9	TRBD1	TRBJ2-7	TGTGCCAGCAGCTTTACAGGGGGCTCCTACGAGCAGTACTTC	CASSFTGGSYEQYF
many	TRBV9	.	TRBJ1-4	TGTGCCAGCAGCGTAGGCAGGGGAGCCGAAAAACTGTTTTTT	CASSVGRGAEKLFF
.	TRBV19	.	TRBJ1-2	TGTGCCAGTAGTATAAGGGGGTCGGATGGCTACACCTTC	CASSIRGSDGYTF
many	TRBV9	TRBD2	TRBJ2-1	TGTGCCAGCAGCGTAGATTCGGGAGGGCCCGAGCAGTTCTTC	CASSVDSGGPEQFF
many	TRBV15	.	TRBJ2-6	TGTGCCACCGCAGGGGTGGGGGCCAACGTCCTGACTTTC	CATAGVGANVLTF
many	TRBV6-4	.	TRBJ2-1	TGTGCCAGCAGTCTCCAACCGGGACTTCCTAGAATCTTC	CASSLQPGLPRIF
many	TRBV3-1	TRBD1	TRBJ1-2	TGTGCCAGCAGCCCCTACCGGACAGGGGGCCCGAGTGGCTACACCTTC	CASSPYRTGGPSGYTF
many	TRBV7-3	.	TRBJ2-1	TGTGCCAGCAGCTTAAACCGGGACTACAATGAGCAGTTCTTC	CASSLNRDYNEQFF
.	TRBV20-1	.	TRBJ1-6	TGCAGTGCTAGGTGGGGGGGACAAAGTTCACCCCTCCACTTT	CSARWGGQSSPLHF
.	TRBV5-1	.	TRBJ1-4	TGCGCCAGCAGCCAAGGAAAGCACGATAAAAAACTGTTTTTT	CASSQGKHDKKLFF
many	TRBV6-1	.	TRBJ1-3	TGTGCCAGCAGTGCAAGAACTGGAAACACCATATATTTT	CASSARTGNTIYF